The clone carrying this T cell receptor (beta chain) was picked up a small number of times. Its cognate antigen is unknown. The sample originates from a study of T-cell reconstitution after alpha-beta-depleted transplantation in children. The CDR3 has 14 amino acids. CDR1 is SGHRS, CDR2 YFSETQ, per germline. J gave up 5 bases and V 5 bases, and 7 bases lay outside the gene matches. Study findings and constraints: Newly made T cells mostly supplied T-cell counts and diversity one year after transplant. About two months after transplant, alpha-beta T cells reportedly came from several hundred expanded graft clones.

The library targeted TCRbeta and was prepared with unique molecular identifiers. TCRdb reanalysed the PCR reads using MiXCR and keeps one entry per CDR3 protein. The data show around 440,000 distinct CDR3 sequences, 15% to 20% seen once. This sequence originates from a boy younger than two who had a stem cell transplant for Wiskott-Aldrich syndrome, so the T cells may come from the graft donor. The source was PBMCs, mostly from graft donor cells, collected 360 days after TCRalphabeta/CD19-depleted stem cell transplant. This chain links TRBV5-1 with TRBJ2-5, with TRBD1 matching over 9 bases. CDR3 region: CASRPGTGRETQYF. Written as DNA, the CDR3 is TGCGCCAGCAGACCCGGGACAGGGAGGGAGACCCAGTACTTC.